Described below is a single T cell receptor beta chain sequence and its context. Its matching antigen is unknown. This record belongs to a study of cytomegalovirus exposure and HLA in healthy donors. CDR3 length: 15 amino acids. The V gene's germline CDR1 is SGHTS and CDR2 YDEGEE. Trimming stripped 0 bases from V and 1 base from J, with 8 bases between. PCR amplification relied on 60 Vbeta primers (plus 13 Jbeta primers). Sequenced by immunoSEQ multiplex PCR; TCRdb stores in-frame clones only, minus some. The data hold roughly 120,000 clones, with over 60% observed a single time. Findings and caveats of the study: An analysis done earlier found most TCR beta V segments productive about 87% or about 30% of the time. Beyond CMV serostatus, there was no information to go on about immune exposure. There were several of the most significant clusters that appeared linked to common viral pathogens in a later analysis. Indistinguishability led to the exclusion of some V segments, TRBV6-2 and TRBV6-3 included.

The TCR was taken from a woman between 40 and 55 years old in good health and CMV-seropositive. The chain couples TRBV5-8 to TRBJ2-1; tentative D call: TRBD1 (5 bases). The sample consisted of PBMCs. CDR3 in amino acids: CASSLGQLSYNEQFF. The CDR3, as DNA: TGTGCCAGCAGCTTGGGACAGCTATCCTACAATGAGCAGTTCTTC.